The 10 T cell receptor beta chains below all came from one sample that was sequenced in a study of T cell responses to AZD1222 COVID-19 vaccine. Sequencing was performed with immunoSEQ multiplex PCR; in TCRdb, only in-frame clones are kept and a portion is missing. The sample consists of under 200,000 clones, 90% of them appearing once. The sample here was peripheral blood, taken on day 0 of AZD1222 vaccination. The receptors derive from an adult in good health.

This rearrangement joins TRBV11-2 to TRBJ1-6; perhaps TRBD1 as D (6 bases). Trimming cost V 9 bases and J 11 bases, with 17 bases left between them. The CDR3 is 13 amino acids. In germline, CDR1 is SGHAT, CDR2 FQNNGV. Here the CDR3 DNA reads TGTGCCAGTCGAGACAGCCCAGGGGCACCCCTCCACTTT. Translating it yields CASRDSPGAPLHF.

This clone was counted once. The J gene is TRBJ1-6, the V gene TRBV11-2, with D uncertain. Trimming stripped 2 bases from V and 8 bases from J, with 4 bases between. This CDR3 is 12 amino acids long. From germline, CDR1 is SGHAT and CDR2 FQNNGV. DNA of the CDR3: TGTGCCAGCAGCTTACCCTATTCACCCCTCCACTTT. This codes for CASSLPYSPLHF.

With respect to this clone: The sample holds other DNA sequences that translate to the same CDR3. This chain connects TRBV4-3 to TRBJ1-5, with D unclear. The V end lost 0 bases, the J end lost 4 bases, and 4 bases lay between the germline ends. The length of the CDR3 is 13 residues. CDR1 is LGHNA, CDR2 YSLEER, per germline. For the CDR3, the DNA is TGCGCCAGCAGCCAAGACGCAAATCAGCCCCAGCATTTT. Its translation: CASSQDANQPQHF.

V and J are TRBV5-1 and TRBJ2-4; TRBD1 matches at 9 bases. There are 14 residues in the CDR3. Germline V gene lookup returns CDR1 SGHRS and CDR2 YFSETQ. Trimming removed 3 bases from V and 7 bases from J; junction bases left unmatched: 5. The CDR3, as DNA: TGCGCCAGCAGCTCGGGACAGGGAAAGAACATTCAGTACTTC. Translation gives CASSSGQGKNIQYF.

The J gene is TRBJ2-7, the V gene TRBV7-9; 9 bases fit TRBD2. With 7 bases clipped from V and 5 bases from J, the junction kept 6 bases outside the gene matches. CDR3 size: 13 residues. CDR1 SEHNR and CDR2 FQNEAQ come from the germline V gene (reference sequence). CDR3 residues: CASTQGLANEQYF. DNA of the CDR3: TGTGCCAGCACCCAGGGACTAGCCAACGAGCAGTACTTC.

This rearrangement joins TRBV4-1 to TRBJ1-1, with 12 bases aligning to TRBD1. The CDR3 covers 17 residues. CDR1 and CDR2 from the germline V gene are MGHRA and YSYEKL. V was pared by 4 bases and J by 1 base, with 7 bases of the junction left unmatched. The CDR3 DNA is TGCGCCAGCAGCCCCACGGGGACAGGGGGCGCGAACACTGAAGCTTTCTTT. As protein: CASSPTGTGGANTEAFF.

The CDR3 bases are TGTGCCAGCAGCCATAATATGGGACAGGACTCCTACGAGCAGTACTTC. Its protein is CASSHNMGQDSYEQYF. The chain links TRBV14 to TRBJ2-7; the match to TRBD1 covers 8 bases. With 3 bases clipped from V and 0 bases from J, the junction kept 7 bases outside the gene matches. The length of the CDR3 is 16 residues. Per germline, CDR1 SGHDN and CDR2 FVKESK.

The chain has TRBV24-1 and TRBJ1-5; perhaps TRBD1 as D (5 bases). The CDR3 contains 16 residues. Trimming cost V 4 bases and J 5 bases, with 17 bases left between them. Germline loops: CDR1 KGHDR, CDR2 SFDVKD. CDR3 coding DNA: TGTGCCACCAGTGAGCCGGGCAAGGGAGGGGATCAGCCCCAGCATTTT. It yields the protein CATSEPGKGGDQPQHF.

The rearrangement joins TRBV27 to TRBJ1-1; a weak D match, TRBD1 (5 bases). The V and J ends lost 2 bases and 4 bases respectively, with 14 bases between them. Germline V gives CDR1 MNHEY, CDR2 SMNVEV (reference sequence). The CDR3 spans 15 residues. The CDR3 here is CASSLGEGTGTEAFF. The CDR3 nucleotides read TGTGCCAGCAGTTTAGGGGAGGGGACGGGCACTGAAGCTTTCTTT.

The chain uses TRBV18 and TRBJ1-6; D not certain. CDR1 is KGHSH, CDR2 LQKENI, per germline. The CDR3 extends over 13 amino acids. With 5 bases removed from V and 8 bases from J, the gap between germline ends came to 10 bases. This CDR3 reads CASSESRDSPLHF. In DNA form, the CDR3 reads TGTGCCAGCTCAGAAAGCAGAGATTCACCCCTCCACTTT.